The rows below give T cell receptor beta chains drawn from one sample of a study of beta chain features in type 1 diabetes. Only in-frame clones appear in the TCRdb table, and some are missing; sequencing was by immunoSEQ multiplex PCR. This sample yields under 400,000 clones, of which around 20% are seen a single time; 0.044% belongs to the top ten. Sequencing used naive CD4+ T cells from blood. These receptors all stem from a woman aged 18 to 35 in good health. CDR3s include the opening cysteine and the closing phenylalanine or tryptophan. Each record gives: clone size, V gene, J gene, D gene, CDR3 protein, CDR3 DNA. D genes are given only for firm matches. Where a row states a size, it is once, few, many or the class of an expanded clone; other rows omit it.

abundance: NA; v_gene: TRBV7-9; j_gene: TRBJ1-1; d_gene: NA; CDR3aa: CASSSLAGADTEAFF; CDR3nt: TGTGCCAGCAGCTCCCTTGCAGGGGCGGACACTGAAGCTTTCTTT
abundance: NA; v_gene: TRBV6-6; j_gene: TRBJ2-2; d_gene: NA; CDR3aa: CASSQRVTGELFF; CDR3nt: TGTGCCAGCAGTCAGAGGGTCACCGGGGAGCTGTTTTTT
abundance: NA; v_gene: TRBV5-1; j_gene: TRBJ1-1; d_gene: NA; CDR3aa: CASSSALGTEAFF; CDR3nt: TGCGCCAGCAGCTCGGCTCTAGGAACTGAAGCTTTCTTT
abundance: NA; v_gene: TRBV7-9; j_gene: TRBJ1-1; d_gene: TRBD1; CDR3aa: CASSLVAGTGPPF; CDR3nt: TGTGCCAGCAGCTTAGTGGCTGGGACAGGGCCACCTTTT
abundance: few; v_gene: TRBV4-2; j_gene: TRBJ2-3; d_gene: NA; CDR3aa: CASSQTGGPVTDTQYF; CDR3nt: TGTGCCAGCAGCCAAACCGGGGGACCAGTCACAGATACGCAGTATTTT
abundance: NA; v_gene: TRBV30; j_gene: TRBJ1-2; d_gene: NA; CDR3aa: CAWSEVPYGYTF; CDR3nt: TGTGCCTGGAGCGAGGTCCCCTATGGCTACACCTTC
abundance: NA; v_gene: TRBV20-1; j_gene: TRBJ2-3; d_gene: NA; CDR3aa: CSPEADTQYF; CDR3nt: TGCAGTCCCGAGGCAGATACGCAGTATTTT
abundance: NA; v_gene: TRBV9; j_gene: TRBJ2-5; d_gene: TRBD2; CDR3aa: CASSVIAGEEETQYF; CDR3nt: TGTGCCAGCAGCGTAATAGCGGGAGAGGAGGAGACCCAGTACTTC
abundance: once; v_gene: TRBV30; j_gene: TRBJ1-1; d_gene: NA; CDR3aa: CAWSVPRGGRNTEAFF; CDR3nt: TGTGCCTGGAGTGTACCCAGAGGAGGGCGCAACACTGAAGCTTTCTTT
abundance: NA; v_gene: TRBV19; j_gene: TRBJ1-2; d_gene: TRBD1; CDR3aa: CASSIQGDGYTF; CDR3nt: TGTGCCAGTAGCATACAGGGGGATGGCTACACCTTC
abundance: NA; v_gene: TRBV5-1; j_gene: TRBJ2-1; d_gene: NA; CDR3aa: CASSLDGAPNNEQFF; CDR3nt: TGCGCCAGCAGCTTGGACGGAGCCCCAAACAATGAGCAGTTCTTC
abundance: few; v_gene: TRBV7-9; j_gene: TRBJ1-6; d_gene: NA; CDR3aa: CASSLESGPLHF; CDR3nt: TGTGCCAGCAGCTTAGAATCCGGGCCCCTCCACTTT
abundance: few; v_gene: TRBV6-5; j_gene: TRBJ1-1; d_gene: TRBD1; CDR3aa: CASRKGTGNLSFF; CDR3nt: TGTGCCAGCAGAAAGGGGACAGGGAATTTGTCTTTCTTT
abundance: NA; v_gene: TRBV7-8; j_gene: TRBJ1-5; d_gene: TRBD1; CDR3aa: CASSLGGTVNQPQHF; CDR3nt: TGTGCCAGCAGCTTAGGTGGGACAGTAAATCAGCCCCAGCATTTT
abundance: few; v_gene: TRBV7-9; j_gene: TRBJ2-5; d_gene: NA; CDR3aa: CASSLATVPRETQYF; CDR3nt: TGTGCCAGCAGCTTAGCCACGGTCCCTCGGGAGACCCAGTACTTC
abundance: NA; v_gene: TRBV29-1; j_gene: TRBJ2-3; d_gene: TRBD1; CDR3aa: CSVEFWDRGTDTQYF; CDR3nt: TGCAGCGTTGAATTTTGGGACAGGGGAACAGATACGCAGTATTTT
abundance: NA; v_gene: TRBV19; j_gene: TRBJ1-2; d_gene: TRBD1; CDR3aa: CASSIVGGGNYGYTF; CDR3nt: TGTGCCAGTAGTATAGTAGGAGGGGGCAACTATGGCTACACCTTC
abundance: NA; v_gene: TRBV7-2; j_gene: TRBJ1-5; d_gene: NA; CDR3aa: CASSPRGGQTNQPQHF; CDR3nt: TGTGCCAGCAGCCCTAGAGGGGGTCAAACCAATCAGCCCCAGCATTTT
abundance: NA; v_gene: TRBV5-4; j_gene: TRBJ1-5; d_gene: NA; CDR3aa: CASSLDINQPQHF; CDR3nt: TGTGCCAGCAGCTTGGACATTAATCAGCCCCAGCATTTT
abundance: few; v_gene: TRBV5-4; j_gene: TRBJ2-5; d_gene: NA; CDR3aa: CASSSPRGEETQYF; CDR3nt: TGTGCCAGCAGCTCTCCTAGGGGCGAAGAGACCCAGTACTTC
abundance: NA; v_gene: TRBV5-1; j_gene: TRBJ2-5; d_gene: NA; CDR3aa: CASSMRGVTSGGGQNF; CDR3nt: TGCGCCAGCAGCATGCGTGGGGTTACTAGCGGAGGGGGCCAAAACTTC